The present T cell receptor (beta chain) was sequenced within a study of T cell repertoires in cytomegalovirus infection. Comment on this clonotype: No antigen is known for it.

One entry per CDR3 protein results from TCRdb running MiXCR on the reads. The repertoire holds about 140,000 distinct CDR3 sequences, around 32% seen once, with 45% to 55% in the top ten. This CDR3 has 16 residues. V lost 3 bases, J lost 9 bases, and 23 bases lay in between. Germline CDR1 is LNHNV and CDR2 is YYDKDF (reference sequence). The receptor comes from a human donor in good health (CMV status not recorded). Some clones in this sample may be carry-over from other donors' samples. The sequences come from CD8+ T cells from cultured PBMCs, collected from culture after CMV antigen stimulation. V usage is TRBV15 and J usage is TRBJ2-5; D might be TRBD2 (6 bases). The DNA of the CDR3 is TGTGCCACCAGCAGCCTTTCCGGGCAGCATCCGGGGGCCCAGTACTTC. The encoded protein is CATSSLSGQHPGAQYF.